Sequencing of this T cell receptor (beta chain) was carried out in a study of T cells in Graves' hyperthyroidism and ophthalmopathy. Study-wide results and caveats: The model forecast ophthalmopathy, anticipating it by a median around 6.5 months before onset.

PBMCs were sourced from less than 12 ml fresh peripheral blood. From RNA transcripts, TCR beta CDR3 regions were amplified. During a first-round RT-PCR of the TCR CDR3, the HTBI primer set was used. TCRdb redid the calling of the multiplex PCR reads with MiXCR, one entry per CDR3 protein. The sample shows around 560,000 distinct CDR3 sequences, approximately 15% of them seen only once. The CDR3 covers 13 residues. The germline CDR1 and CDR2 sequences are SGHTA and FQGNSA. After removal of 5 bases from V and 14 bases from J, the junction contained 11 bases not matched to a gene. This clonotype was counted ten times or more. Its antigen remains unknown.

Sequencing input: blood. The sequence was collected from a woman aged 18-29 years with Graves' hyperthyroidism. The chain combines TRBV7-2 with TRBJ2-1, with 8 bases that match TRBD2. For the CDR3, the DNA is TGTGCCAGCAGCGCCACTCTAGCGGGCTTTGAGTTCTTC. Its protein is CASSATLAGFEFF. Full variable domain (outside the CDR3, taken from reference TRBV7-2 and TRBJ2-1): GAGVSQSPSNKVTEKGKDVELRCDPISGHTALYWYRQSLGQGLEFLIYFQGNSAPDKSGLPSDRFSAERTGGSVSTLTIQRTQQEDSAVYLCASSATLAGFEFFGPGTRLTVL.